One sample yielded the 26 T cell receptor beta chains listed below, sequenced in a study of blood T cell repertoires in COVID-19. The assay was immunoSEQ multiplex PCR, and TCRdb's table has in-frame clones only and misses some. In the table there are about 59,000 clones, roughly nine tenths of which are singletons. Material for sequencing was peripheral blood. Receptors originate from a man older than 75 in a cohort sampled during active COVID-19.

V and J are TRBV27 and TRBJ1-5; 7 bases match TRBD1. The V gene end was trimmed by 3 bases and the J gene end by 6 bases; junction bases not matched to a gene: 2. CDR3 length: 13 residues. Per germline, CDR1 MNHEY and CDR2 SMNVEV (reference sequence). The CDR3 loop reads CASSLTGRQPQHF. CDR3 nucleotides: TGTGCCAGCAGTTTGACAGGGCGTCAGCCCCAGCATTTT.

CDR3 in DNA: TGTGCCAGCAGCCTGGACAGGGGAAATACTGAAGCTTTCTTT. Its translation: CASSLDRGNTEAFF. The chain links TRBV3-1 (or the pseudogene TRBV3-2) to TRBJ1-1, with 9 bases that match TRBD1. From germline, CDR1 is LGHDT and CDR2 YNNKEL (reference sequence). With V trimmed by 4 bases and J by 5 bases, 5 bases remained unmatched. This CDR3 is 14 amino acids long.

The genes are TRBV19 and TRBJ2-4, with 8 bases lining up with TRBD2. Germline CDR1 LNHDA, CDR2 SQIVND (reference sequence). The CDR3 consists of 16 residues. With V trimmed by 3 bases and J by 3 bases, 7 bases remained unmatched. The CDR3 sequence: CASSIGGAQVKNIQYF. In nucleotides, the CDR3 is TGTGCCAGTAGTATCGGGGGGGCGCAAGTCAAAAACATTCAGTACTTC.

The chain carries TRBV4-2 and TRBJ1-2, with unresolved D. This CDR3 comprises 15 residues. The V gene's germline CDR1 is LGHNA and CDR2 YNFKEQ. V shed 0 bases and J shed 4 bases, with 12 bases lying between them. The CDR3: CASSQDPQAPYGYTF. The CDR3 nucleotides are TGTGCCAGCAGCCAAGATCCGCAGGCGCCCTATGGCTACACCTTC.

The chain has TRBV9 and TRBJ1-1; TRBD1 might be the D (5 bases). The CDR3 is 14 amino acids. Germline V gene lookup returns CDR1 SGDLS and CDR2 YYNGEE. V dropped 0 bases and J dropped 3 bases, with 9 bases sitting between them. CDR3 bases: TGTGCCAGCAGCGTAGGACTAGGGGACACTGAAGCTTTCTTT. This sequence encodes CASSVGLGDTEAFF.

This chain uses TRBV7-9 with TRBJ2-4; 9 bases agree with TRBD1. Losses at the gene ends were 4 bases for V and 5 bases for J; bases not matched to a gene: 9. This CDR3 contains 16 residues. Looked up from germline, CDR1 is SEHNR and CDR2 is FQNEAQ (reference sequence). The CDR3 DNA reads TGTGCCAGCAGCTCAGCCGGGACAGGGATCGAAAACATTCAGTACTTC. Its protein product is CASSSAGTGIENIQYF.

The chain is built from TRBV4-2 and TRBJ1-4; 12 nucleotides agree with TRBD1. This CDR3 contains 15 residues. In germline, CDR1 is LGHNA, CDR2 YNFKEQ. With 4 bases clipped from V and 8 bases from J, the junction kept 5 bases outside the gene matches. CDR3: CASSPGTGGREKLFF. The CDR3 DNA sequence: TGTGCCAGCAGCCCCGGGACAGGGGGCAGGGAAAAACTGTTTTTT.

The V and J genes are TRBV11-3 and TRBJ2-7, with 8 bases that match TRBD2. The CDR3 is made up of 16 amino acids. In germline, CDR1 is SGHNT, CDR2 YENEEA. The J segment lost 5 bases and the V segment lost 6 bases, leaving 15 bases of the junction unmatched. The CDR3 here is CASSYSGGSLQNEQYF. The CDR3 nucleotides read TGTGCCAGCAGTTACAGCGGGGGTAGTCTCCAGAACGAGCAGTACTTC.

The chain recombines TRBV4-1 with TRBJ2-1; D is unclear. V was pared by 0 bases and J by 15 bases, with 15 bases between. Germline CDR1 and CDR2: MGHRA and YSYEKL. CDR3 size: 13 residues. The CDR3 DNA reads TGCGCCAGCAGCCAAGATACCGGGTCGGCGACGTTCTTC. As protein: CASSQDTGSATFF.

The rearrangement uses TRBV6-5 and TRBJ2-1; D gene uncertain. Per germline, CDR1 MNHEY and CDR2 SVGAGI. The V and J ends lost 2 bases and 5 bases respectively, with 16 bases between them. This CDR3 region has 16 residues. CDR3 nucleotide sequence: TGTGCCAGCAGTTACAATCCGTCATTGGCACACAATGAGCAGTTCTTC. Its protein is CASSYNPSLAHNEQFF.

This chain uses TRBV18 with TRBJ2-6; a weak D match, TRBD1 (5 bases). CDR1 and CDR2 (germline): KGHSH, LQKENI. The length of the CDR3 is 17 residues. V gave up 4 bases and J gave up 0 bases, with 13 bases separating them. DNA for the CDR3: TGTGCCAGCTCACTGAACAGGTTAAACTCTGGGGCCAACGTCCTGACTTTC. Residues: CASSLNRLNSGANVLTF.

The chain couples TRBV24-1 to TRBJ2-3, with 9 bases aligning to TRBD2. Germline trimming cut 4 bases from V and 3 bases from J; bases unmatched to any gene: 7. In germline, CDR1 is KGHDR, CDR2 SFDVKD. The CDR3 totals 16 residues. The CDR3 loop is CATSDPSGGKTDTQYF. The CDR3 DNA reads TGTGCCACCAGTGACCCAAGCGGGGGGAAGACAGATACGCAGTATTTT.

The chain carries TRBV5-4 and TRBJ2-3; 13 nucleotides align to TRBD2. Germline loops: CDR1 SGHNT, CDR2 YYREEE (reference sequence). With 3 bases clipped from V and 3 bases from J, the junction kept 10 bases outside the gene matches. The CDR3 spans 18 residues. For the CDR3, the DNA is TGTGCCAGCAGCTCGGGACAACTAGCGGGAGGGCCAACAGATACGCAGTATTTT. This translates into CASSSGQLAGGPTDTQYF.

This CDR3 reads CASSLYSTDTQYF. The CDR3 region has the DNA TGTGCCAGCAGCTTATATAGCACAGATACGCAGTATTTT. This chain links TRBV7-3 with TRBJ2-3; no reliable D call. The germline CDR1 and CDR2 sequences are SGHTA and FQGTGA. The CDR3 sequence is 13 residues long. The germline V and J ends were trimmed by 2 bases and 0 bases, with 3 bases remaining between them. The full variable domain, completed using reference TRBV7-3 and TRBJ2-3, is GAGVSQTPSNKVTEKGKYVELRCDPISGHTALYWYRQSLGQGPEFLIYFQGTGAADDSGLPNDRFFAVRPEGSVSTLKIQRTERGDSAVYLCASSLYSTDTQYFGPGTRLTVL.

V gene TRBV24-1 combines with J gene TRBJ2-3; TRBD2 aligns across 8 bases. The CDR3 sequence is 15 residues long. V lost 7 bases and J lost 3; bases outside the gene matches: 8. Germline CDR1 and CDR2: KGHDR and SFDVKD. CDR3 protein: CATSPSSGGTDTQYF. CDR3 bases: TGTGCCACCAGCCCGTCCAGCGGGGGAACAGATACGCAGTATTTT.

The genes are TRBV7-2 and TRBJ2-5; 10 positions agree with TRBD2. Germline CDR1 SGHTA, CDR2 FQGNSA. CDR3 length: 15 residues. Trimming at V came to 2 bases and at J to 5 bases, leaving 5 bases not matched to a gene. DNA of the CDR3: TGTGCCAGCAGCTTACGGACTAGCGGCTGGGAGACCCAGTACTTC. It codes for CASSLRTSGWETQYF.

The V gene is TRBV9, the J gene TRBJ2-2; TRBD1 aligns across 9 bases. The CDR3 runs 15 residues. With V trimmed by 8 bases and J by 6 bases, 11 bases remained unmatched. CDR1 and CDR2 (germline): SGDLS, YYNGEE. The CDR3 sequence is CARVPRTGESGELFF. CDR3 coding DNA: TGTGCCAGAGTACCCAGGACAGGGGAATCCGGGGAGCTGTTTTTT.

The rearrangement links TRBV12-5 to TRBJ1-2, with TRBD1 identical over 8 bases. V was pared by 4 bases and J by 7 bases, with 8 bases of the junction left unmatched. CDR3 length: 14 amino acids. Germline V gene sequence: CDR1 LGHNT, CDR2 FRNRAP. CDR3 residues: CASGSVQGAGGYTF. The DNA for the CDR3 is TGTGCTAGTGGTTCGGTCCAGGGGGCGGGTGGCTACACCTTC.

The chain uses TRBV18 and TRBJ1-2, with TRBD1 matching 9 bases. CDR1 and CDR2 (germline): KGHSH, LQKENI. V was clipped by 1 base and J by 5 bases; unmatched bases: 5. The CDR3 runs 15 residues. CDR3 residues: CASSPQRGQGYGYTF. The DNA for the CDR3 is TGTGCCAGCTCACCACAGCGCGGACAGGGGTATGGCTACACCTTC.

The CDR3 bases are TGTGCCAGCAGTGCCCGGGGGGCGGGAGGAGGGGATACGCAGTATTTT. Its translation: CASSARGAGGGDTQYF. The chain uses TRBV6-1 and TRBJ2-3; 8 bases map to TRBD2. The germline V gene encodes CDR1 MNHNS and CDR2 SASEGT. The V segment lost 4 bases and the J segment 6 bases; nucleotides outside the gene matches: 12. The CDR3 runs 16 residues.

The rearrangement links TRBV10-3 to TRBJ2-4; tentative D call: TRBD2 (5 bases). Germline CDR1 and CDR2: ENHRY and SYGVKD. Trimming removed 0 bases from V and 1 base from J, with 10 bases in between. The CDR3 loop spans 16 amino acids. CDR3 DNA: TGTGCCATCAGTGAGTCCGGGATCGCGGCCAAAAACATTCAGTACTTC. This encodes CAISESGIAAKNIQYF.

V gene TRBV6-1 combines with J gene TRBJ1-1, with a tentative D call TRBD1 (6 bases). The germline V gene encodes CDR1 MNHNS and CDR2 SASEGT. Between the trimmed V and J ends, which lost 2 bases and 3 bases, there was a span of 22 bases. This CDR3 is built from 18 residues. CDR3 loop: CASSETPPGRGVDTEAFF. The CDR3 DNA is TGTGCCAGCAGTGAAACCCCCCCCGGCAGGGGAGTAGACACTGAAGCTTTCTTT.

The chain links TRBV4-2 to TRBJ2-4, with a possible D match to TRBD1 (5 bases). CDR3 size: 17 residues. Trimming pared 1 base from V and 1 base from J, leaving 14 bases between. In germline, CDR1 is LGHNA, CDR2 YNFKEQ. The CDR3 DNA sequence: TGTGCCAGCAGCCAAGTAGGGGCGGTTTCGGCCAAAAACATTCAGTACTTC. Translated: CASSQVGAVSAKNIQYF.

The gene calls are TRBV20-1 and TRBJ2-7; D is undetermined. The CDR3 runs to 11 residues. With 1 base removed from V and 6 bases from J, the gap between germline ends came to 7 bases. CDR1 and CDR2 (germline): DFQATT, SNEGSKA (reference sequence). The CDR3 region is CSARAGFEQYF. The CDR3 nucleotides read TGCAGTGCTAGAGCGGGTTTCGAGCAGTACTTC.

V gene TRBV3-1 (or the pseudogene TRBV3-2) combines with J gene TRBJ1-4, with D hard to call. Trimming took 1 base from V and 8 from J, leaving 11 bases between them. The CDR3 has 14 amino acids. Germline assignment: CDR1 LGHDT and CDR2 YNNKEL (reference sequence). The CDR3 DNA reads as TGTGCCAGCAGCCAAGGTATTTCGGGGGAAAAACTGTTTTTT. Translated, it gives CASSQGISGEKLFF.

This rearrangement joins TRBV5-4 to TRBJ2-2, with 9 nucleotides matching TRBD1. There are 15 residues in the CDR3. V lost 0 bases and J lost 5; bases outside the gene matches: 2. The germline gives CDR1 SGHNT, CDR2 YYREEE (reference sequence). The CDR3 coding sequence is TGTGCCAGCAGCTTGGGGACAGGGGAGACCGGGGAGCTGTTTTTT. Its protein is CASSLGTGETGELFF.